Listed here are 18 T cell receptor beta chains from one sample, sequenced in a study of blood T cell repertoires in COVID-19. Clones were sequenced by immunoSEQ multiplex PCR, and TCRdb holds only the in-frame ones, with some missing. The sample includes approximately 170,000 clones, around 85% of them seen just once. Specimen: peripheral blood. The receptors originated from a man older than 75 with COVID-19, enrolled during active disease.

This chain links TRBV6-4 with TRBJ2-5, with 15 positions matching TRBD2. V dropped 6 bases and J dropped 2; count of bases not matched to a gene: 13. The CDR3 has 19 residues. Germline-derived CDR1 and CDR2 are MRHNA and SNTAGT. CDR3 in amino acids: CASRTPRTSGGDRQETQYF. DNA of the CDR3: TGTGCCAGCAGAACACCCCGGACTAGCGGGGGGGACAGACAAGAGACCCAGTACTTC.

V and J are TRBV14 and TRBJ2-7, with 11 bases that match TRBD2. The V segment lost 4 bases and the J segment 4 bases; nucleotides outside the gene matches: 9. The CDR3 covers 16 residues. Germline V gene data show CDR1 as SGHDN and CDR2 as FVKESK. In nucleotides, the CDR3 is TGTGCCAGCAGCCCTCTGTCTAGCGGGGGGTTATACGAGCAGTACTTC. It encodes CASSPLSSGGLYEQYF.

The chain is built from TRBV5-1 and TRBJ1-1; D is possibly TRBD1 (5 bases). Trimming removed 0 bases at V and 5 bases at J, with 11 bases between. CDR1 SGHRS and CDR2 YFSETQ come from the germline V gene. CDR3 length equals 14 residues. This CDR3 reads CASSLVGARTEAFF. As DNA, the CDR3 is TGCGCCAGCAGCTTGGTAGGGGCTCGAACTGAAGCTTTCTTT.

V usage is TRBV9 and J usage is TRBJ1-3; TRBD1 agrees at 8 bases. The CDR3 runs to 16 residues. Looked up from germline, CDR1 is SGDLS and CDR2 is YYNGEE. After removal of 1 base from V and 0 bases from J, the junction contained 3 bases not matched to a gene. The DNA for the CDR3 is TGTGCCAGCAGCGTACAGGGGGCCCTCTCTGGAAACACCATATATTTT. This gives the protein CASSVQGALSGNTIYF.

This clone showed up just once. The chain has TRBV12-5 and TRBJ2-5; TRBD2 matches at 8 bases. This CDR3 comprises 12 residues. Trimming cost V 9 bases and J 4 bases; bases outside gene matches: 4. The V gene's germline CDR1 is LGHNT and CDR2 FRNRAP. The DNA of the CDR3 is TGTGCTAGCTCGGGGGGGAGAGAGACCCAGTACTTC. Protein: CASSGGRETQYF.

This clone was seen a single time. The chain joins TRBV11-3 to TRBJ2-3, with 7 bases fitting TRBD2. CDR3 size: 16 residues. Per the germline V gene, CDR1 is SGHNT and CDR2 is YENEEA. The junction had 7 bases not matched to a gene; V was cut back by 1 base and J by 3 bases. The CDR3: CASSLGGLGGTDTQYF. As DNA, the CDR3 is TGTGCCAGCAGCTTAGGAGGACTAGGAGGTACAGATACGCAGTATTTT.

The CDR3 DNA reads TGCGCCAGCAGCCCGTCGTCAGGCGGGGGCACAGATACGCAGTATTTT. Residues: CASSPSSGGGTDTQYF. The chain employs TRBV5-1 and TRBJ2-3; possibly TRBD2 for D (6 bases). V was cut by 4 bases and J by 1 base, with 16 bases left in between. CDR1 is SGHRS, CDR2 YFSETQ, per germline. The CDR3 length is 16 residues.

This rearrangement joins TRBV7-9 to TRBJ1-3; 8 bases are a match to TRBD1. Trimming removed 3 bases from V and 3 bases from J; junction bases left unmatched: 1. Per the germline V gene, CDR1 is SEHNR and CDR2 is FQNEAQ (reference sequence). The CDR3 is made up of 14 amino acids. The CDR3 here is CASSLGTGGNTIYF. CDR3 nucleotide sequence: TGTGCCAGCAGCTTGGGGACAGGTGGAAACACCATATATTTT.

V usage is TRBV5-1 and J usage is TRBJ2-5; D unresolved. The CDR3 sequence is 15 residues long. Germline V gives CDR1 SGHRS, CDR2 YFSETQ. The germline V and J ends were trimmed by 3 bases and 3 bases, with 15 bases remaining between them. The CDR3, as DNA: TGCGCCAGCAGCTCCCCGTTGACTGCGAAAGAGACCCAGTACTTC. Its protein product is CASSSPLTAKETQYF.

The chain joins TRBV29-1 to TRBJ1-1, with TRBD1 identical over 8 bases. Trimming at V came to 5 bases and at J to 2 bases, leaving 4 bases not matched to a gene. This CDR3 has 13 amino acids. Germline assignment: CDR1 SQVTM and CDR2 ANQGSEA. Here the CDR3 reads CSVTDRANTEAFF. As DNA, the CDR3 is TGCAGCGTTACGGACAGGGCAAACACTGAAGCTTTCTTT.

The gene calls are TRBV28 and TRBJ2-5, with D perhaps matching TRBD1 (5 bases). This CDR3 contains 14 residues. Per germline, CDR1 MDHEN and CDR2 SYDVKM. Trimming cost V 6 bases and J 2 bases, with 13 bases left between them. The CDR3 spells CASRRQSIQETQYF. CDR3 DNA: TGTGCCAGCAGGAGACAGAGCATACAAGAGACCCAGTACTTC.

This clone appeared a few times. The chain couples TRBV11-3 to TRBJ2-7; 11 bases agree with TRBD2. The length of the CDR3 is 17 residues. Per the germline V gene, CDR1 is SGHNT and CDR2 is YENEEA. Trimming cost V 1 base and J 2 bases; bases outside gene matches: 7. CDR3 sequence (DNA): TGTGCCAGCAGCTTAGCCCTAGCGGGGGGCATCGCCTACGAGCAGTACTTC. It codes for CASSLALAGGIAYEQYF.

In this sample, this clone turned up a few times. This chain connects TRBV5-1 to TRBJ1-4, with D hard to call. The germline CDR1 and CDR2 sequences are SGHRS and YFSETQ. Between the trimmed V and J ends, which lost 0 bases and 2 bases, there was a span of 14 bases. There are 17 residues in the CDR3. DNA for the CDR3: TGCGCCAGCAGCTTGGCTCGCGGCTCCGGGACTAATGAAAAACTGTTTTTT. Its translation: CASSLARGSGTNEKLFF.

This chain connects TRBV15 to TRBJ2-3; 7 positions agree with TRBD2. There are 17 residues in the CDR3. Germline CDR1 and CDR2: LNHNV and YYDKDF (reference sequence). Unmatched junction bases numbered 9, after V lost 0 bases and J lost 3 bases. The CDR3 spells CATSRDKRGVPTDTQYF. The DNA of the CDR3 is TGTGCCACCAGCAGAGACAAGCGGGGCGTTCCAACAGATACGCAGTATTTT.

This chain connects TRBV6-5 to TRBJ1-2; the match to TRBD1 covers 7 bases. Germline values: CDR1 MNHEY, CDR2 SVGAGI. The CDR3 spans 15 residues. V dropped 7 bases and J dropped 1; count of bases not matched to a gene: 9. In DNA form, the CDR3 reads TGTGCCAGCAAACCACCAGGGGGAGGTAACTATGGCTACACCTTC. This encodes CASKPPGGGNYGYTF.

The V call is TRBV6-2 or TRBV6-3, the J call TRBJ2-5; D ambiguous. CDR3 size: 13 residues. V was trimmed by 4 bases and J by 4 bases, leaving 10 bases between them. Germline V lookup: CDR1 MNHEY, CDR2 SVGEGT. CDR3 sequence (DNA): TGTGCCAGCAGTTTTCGTTTGCGAGAGACCCAGTACTTC. This gives the protein CASSFRLRETQYF.

The chain uses TRBV18 and TRBJ2-7; D is perhaps TRBD1 (6 bases). V gave up 3 bases and J gave up 6 bases, with 12 bases separating them. The germline CDR1 and CDR2 sequences are KGHSH and LQKENI. The CDR3 consists of 13 residues. CDR3 sequence (DNA): TGTGCCAGCTCACCGGTCGAAGGGGGCGAGCAGTACTTC. Protein product: CASSPVEGGEQYF.

The chain uses TRBV28 and TRBJ1-4, with a possible D match to TRBD1 (5 bases). Germline CDR1 MDHEN, CDR2 SYDVKM. V shed 2 bases and J shed 5 bases, with 9 bases lying between them. The CDR3 is 14 residues long. The CDR3 loop is CASSLQGRNEKLFF. CDR3 DNA sequence: TGTGCCAGCAGTTTACAGGGAAGGAATGAAAAACTGTTTTTT.